This T cell receptor (beta chain) was recorded in a study of cytomegalovirus exposure and HLA in healthy donors. Study-wide findings and caveats: Most TCR beta V segments were productive about 87% or about 30% of the time in an earlier analysis.

A remark on this clone: The antigen is unknown.

The CDR3 covers 14 residues. The V gene's germline CDR1 is ENHRY and CDR2 SYGVKD. V lost 11 bases and J 2 bases, leaving 16 bases between the germline ends. PCR employed 60 Vbeta and 13 Jbeta primers. Here immunoSEQ multiplex PCR was the method, and the copy in TCRdb shows in-frame clones only, minus some. The sample records around 190,000 clones, about 80% being singletons. This clonotype originated in a woman aged 40 to 55 in good health and CMV-seronegative. Material: PBMCs. The gene calls are TRBV10-3 and TRBJ1-3, with D possibly matching TRBD1 (6 bases). CDR3 DNA sequence: TGTGCCGCCACCCCCGGGGGGCCTGGAAACACCATATATTTT. It encodes CAATPGGPGNTIYF.